What follows are 17 T cell receptor beta chains derived from one specimen sequenced in a study of OX40 agonist ivuxolimab in advanced cancers. The assay was immunoSEQ multiplex PCR, and TCRdb's table has in-frame clones only and misses some. The sample carries approximately 88,000 clones, about 88% recorded once. The sample was CD4+ or CD8+ T cells sorted from blood, taken in a trial of the OX40 agonist ivuxolimab. Source of these receptors: an adult with an advanced solid tumor such as melanoma, head and neck, liver or kidney cancer.

CDR3: CASSFLPQDTGELFF. The CDR3 coding sequence is TGTGCCAGCAGTTTTTTACCTCAGGACACCGGGGAGCTGTTTTTT. V is TRBV28 and J is TRBJ2-2; D call uncertain. The length of the CDR3 is 15 residues. CDR1 MDHEN and CDR2 SYDVKM come from the germline V gene. V was cut by 3 bases and J by 3 bases, with 11 bases left in between. Full variable domain (rest looked up from reference TRBV28 and TRBJ2-2): DVKVTQSSRYLVKRTGEKVFLECVQDMDHENMFWYRQDPGLGLRLIYFSYDVKMKEKGDIPEGYSVSREKKERFSLILESASTNQTSMYLCASSFLPQDTGELFFGEGSRLTVL.

The rearrangement joins TRBV6-5 to TRBJ1-1; 9 bases agree with TRBD1. This CDR3 is built from 15 residues. V shed 6 bases and J 3 bases; nucleotides not matched to a gene: 8. CDR1 is MNHEY and CDR2 is SVGAGI in the germline V gene. CDR3 sequence reads: CASSRTGVSDTEAFF. Here the CDR3 DNA reads TGTGCCAGCAGCCGGACAGGGGTATCGGACACTGAAGCTTTCTTT.

On this clone itself: Other nucleotide sequences from this sample produce the same CDR3. This chain joins TRBV30 and TRBJ1-1; D remains unclear. The CDR3 sequence is 11 residues long. Germline V lookup: CDR1 GTSNPN, CDR2 SVGIG (reference sequence). V was trimmed by 8 bases and J by 1 base, leaving 8 bases between them. The CDR3 DNA reads as TGTGCCGGTGAGAGGAACACTGAAGCTTTCTTT. Its protein product is CAGERNTEAFF.

This clone was observed a single time. The chain recombines TRBV9 with TRBJ2-7, with no clear D. The CDR3 contains 11 residues. The germline V gene encodes CDR1 SGDLS and CDR2 YYNGEE. Trimming removed 4 bases at V and 3 bases at J, with 5 bases between. The CDR3 DNA reads TGTGCCAGCAGCTTCGACTACGAGCAGTACTTC. Protein sequence: CASSFDYEQYF.

This chain uses TRBV15 with TRBJ2-1; D gene unclear. Trimming stripped 0 bases from V and 5 bases from J, with 8 bases between. In germline, CDR1 is LNHNV, CDR2 YYDKDF (reference sequence). The CDR3 totals 14 residues. CDR3 DNA: TGTGCCACCAGCAGAGATCACAAAAACAATGAGCAGTTCTTC. This sequence encodes CATSRDHKNNEQFF.

The rearrangement links TRBV27 to TRBJ1-6; tentatively, D is TRBD1 (6 bases). Trimming left V 6 bases short and J 9 bases short, with 15 bases between. The CDR3 spans 14 residues. Germline lookup yields CDR1 MNHEY and CDR2 SMNVEV (reference sequence). CDR3 in amino acids: CASRPGQWGSPLHF. CDR3 nucleotide sequence: TGTGCCAGCAGACCCGGACAGTGGGGTTCACCCCTCCACTTT.

J is TRBJ1-6 and V is TRBV30, with a weak D call TRBD1 (6 bases). CDR1 is GTSNPN and CDR2 is SVGIG in the germline V gene (reference sequence). V was shortened by 1 base and J by 6 bases, with 13 bases between the two germline ends. The CDR3 has 15 residues. CDR3 protein: CAWSDEGGVNSPLHF. In DNA form, the CDR3 reads TGTGCCTGGAGTGACGAGGGGGGGGTTAATTCACCCCTCCACTTT.

J is TRBJ2-7 and V is TRBV4-2; a possible D gene is TRBD2 (6 bases). Trimming removed 0 bases at V and 3 bases at J, with 9 bases between. The CDR3 spans 14 residues. Germline CDR1 is LGHNA and CDR2 is YNFKEQ. The CDR3 loop is CASSQDAGRYEQYF. For the CDR3, the DNA is TGTGCCAGCAGCCAAGATGCGGGGCGCTACGAGCAGTACTTC.

The rearrangement uses TRBV5-1 and TRBJ2-3; 7 nucleotides agree with TRBD2. This CDR3 has 15 residues. The germline V gene encodes CDR1 SGHRS and CDR2 YFSETQ. J gave up 2 bases and V 3 bases, and 6 bases lay outside the gene matches. In DNA form, the CDR3 reads TGCGCCAGCAGCTCCGGGACTACTTCCACAGATACGCAGTATTTT. Its translation: CASSSGTTSTDTQYF.

V usage is TRBV4-2 and J usage is TRBJ1-1; D possibly corresponds to TRBD1 (5 bases). V was clipped by 1 base and J by 1 base, with 10 bases between them. The CDR3 spans 15 residues. Germline-derived CDR1 and CDR2 are LGHNA and YNFKEQ. CDR3 nucleotides: TGTGCCAGCAGCCAAGTGGGGGAGGGGAACACTGAAGCTTTCTTT. The encoded protein is CASSQVGEGNTEAFF.

The count of this clone is one. This chain connects TRBV10-3 to TRBJ2-1; TRBD2 aligns across 11 bases. Germline assignment: CDR1 ENHRY and CDR2 SYGVKD. There are 13 residues in the CDR3. Losses at the gene ends were 8 bases for V and 6 bases for J; bases not matched to a gene: 3. CDR3 sequence reads: CAIGLAGFNEQFF. The CDR3 coding sequence is TGTGCCATCGGACTAGCGGGCTTCAATGAGCAGTTCTTC.

This sequence joins TRBV9 and TRBJ1-1, with D maybe TRBD1 (6 bases). Trimming removed 4 bases from V and 4 bases from J, with 17 bases in between. The CDR3 covers 15 residues. Per germline, CDR1 SGDLS and CDR2 YYNGEE. Here the CDR3 DNA reads TGTGCCAGCAGCCCCCTGGGGGGGCAGGGCACTGAAGCTTTCTTT. This sequence encodes CASSPLGGQGTEAFF.

The chain has TRBV27 and TRBJ1-5; perhaps TRBD1 as D (5 bases). V was pared by 6 bases and J by 2 bases, with 14 bases between. Germline V gene sequence: CDR1 MNHEY, CDR2 SMNVEV (reference sequence). The CDR3 extends over 15 amino acids. The CDR3 reads CASRPGTNGNQPQHF. The CDR3 coding sequence is TGTGCCAGCAGACCCGGGACCAATGGCAATCAGCCCCAGCATTTT.

The rearrangement links TRBV5-1 to TRBJ1-4, with TRBD1 matching over 7 bases. The V segment lost 0 bases and the J segment 5 bases; nucleotides outside the gene matches: 10. The length of the CDR3 is 17 residues. The germline gives CDR1 SGHRS, CDR2 YFSETQ. The DNA of the CDR3 is TGCGCCAGCAGCTTGGGAGGAGGAGGGACAGCAAATGAAAAACTGTTTTTT. It translates to CASSLGGGGTANEKLFF.

V gene TRBV30 combines with J gene TRBJ1-1, with D unclear. Germline CDR1 GTSNPN, CDR2 SVGIG (reference sequence). V was trimmed by 0 bases and J by 3 bases, leaving 11 bases between them. CDR3 length: 14 residues. The CDR3 reads CAWSVRHIDTEAFF. In DNA form, the CDR3 reads TGTGCCTGGAGTGTACGGCATATCGACACTGAAGCTTTCTTT.

The chain recombines TRBV6-5 with TRBJ2-2, with D tentatively TRBD1 or TRBD2 (5 bases each). CDR3 length equals 15 residues. The V gene's germline CDR1 is MNHEY and CDR2 SVGAGI. V dropped 10 bases and J dropped 6 bases, with 21 bases sitting between them. CDR3 DNA: TGTGCCACCGGCGGGCTCGGGGCCGGATCCGGGGAGCTGTTTTTT. Encoded protein: CATGGLGAGSGELFF.

The gene calls are TRBV11-2 and TRBJ1-6; D not certain. Germline CDR1 is SGHAT and CDR2 is FQNNGV. V gave up 2 bases and J gave up 7 bases, with 12 bases separating them. The CDR3 totals 15 residues. The CDR3 nucleotides read TGTGCCAGCAGCTTACTTGGCAGCGACAATTCACCCCTCCACTTT. Protein: CASSLLGSDNSPLHF.